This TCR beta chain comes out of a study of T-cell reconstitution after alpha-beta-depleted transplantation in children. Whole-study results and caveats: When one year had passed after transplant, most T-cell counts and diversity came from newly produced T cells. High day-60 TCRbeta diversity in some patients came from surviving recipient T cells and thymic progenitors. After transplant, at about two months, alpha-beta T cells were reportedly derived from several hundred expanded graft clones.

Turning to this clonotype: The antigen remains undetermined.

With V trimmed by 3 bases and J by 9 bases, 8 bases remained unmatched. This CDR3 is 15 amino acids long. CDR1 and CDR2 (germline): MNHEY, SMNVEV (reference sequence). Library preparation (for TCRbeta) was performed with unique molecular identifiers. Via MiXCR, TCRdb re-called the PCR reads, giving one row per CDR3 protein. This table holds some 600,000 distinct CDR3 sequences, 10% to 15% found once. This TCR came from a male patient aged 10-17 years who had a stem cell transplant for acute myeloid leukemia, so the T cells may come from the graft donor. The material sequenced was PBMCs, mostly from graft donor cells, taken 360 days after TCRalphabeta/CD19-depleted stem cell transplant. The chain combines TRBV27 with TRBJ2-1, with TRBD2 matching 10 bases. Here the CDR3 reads CASSLAASGRIEQFF. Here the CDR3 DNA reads TGTGCCAGCAGTTTGGCGGCTAGCGGGAGAATTGAGCAGTTCTTC.